This TCR beta chain emerged from a study of T cells in Graves' hyperthyroidism and ophthalmopathy. Using RNA transcripts as the source, TCR beta CDR3 regions were amplified. The HTBI set primed first-round TCR CDR3 RT-PCR. TCRdb fed the multiplex PCR reads into MiXCR, producing one record per CDR3 protein. Counted here are fewer than 500,000 distinct CDR3 sequences, less than 15% occurring once; the ten biggest clones make up less than 25%. Of note for this clonotype: One end of the junction does not line up with germline, which may come from a read error.

Germline V gene lookup returns CDR1 KGHSH and CDR2 LQKENI. CDR3 size: 14 residues. This sequence originates from a man aged 25-40 years with Graves' hyperthyroidism that later progressed to Graves' ophthalmopathy. The sample taken for sequencing was blood. This sequence joins TRBV18 and TRBJ1-1; the match to TRBD1 covers 9 bases. CDR3 coding DNA: TGTGCCAGCTCACTCCGGGACAGGGACACCGAAGCTTTCTTT. The encoded protein is CASSLRDRDTEAFF.